This TCR beta chain is drawn from a study of spatial heterogeneity in lung cancer. Whole-study context: Across tumor regions, counts of TCR transcripts showed a strong correlation with a T cell module score derived from matched bulk RNA-seq. Study findings and constraints: The study estimated about 6.4% alpha and approximately 13% beta chain coverage of tumor T cells. For expanded intratumoral alpha and beta TCRs, counts tracked tumor mutation counts.

The CDR3 runs 16 residues. CDR1 and CDR2 (germline): DFQATT, SNEGSKA (reference sequence). With V trimmed by 2 bases and J by 1 base, 5 bases remained unmatched. Ten or more counts support this clonotype. The antigen is undetermined. TCRdb re-derived calls from the 5' RACE reads in MiXCR, one entry per CDR3 protein. This table has about 100,000 distinct CDR3 sequences, about 4.4% appearing once. Time point in this sample: sample taken at primary tumor resection. The cohort: 65 to 80 early-stage, untreated non-small cell lung cancer patients. Whole RNA, isolated from tumor, nontumor lung or frozen PBMC, was sequenced without prior sorting.

The chain combines TRBV20-1 with TRBJ2-7; 13 positions match TRBD2. The sequencing here drew on lung tumor tissue, taken at surgery. This sequence was found in a male donor with early-stage non-small cell lung cancer. DNA for the CDR3: TGCAGTGCTAGACAACTAGCGGGAGGGGATTCCTACGAGCAGTACTTC. Translating gives CSARQLAGGDSYEQYF.